This T cell receptor (beta chain) was sequenced during a study of T cell responses to AZD1222 COVID-19 vaccine. Study as a whole: It was second doses at about 4 or about 12 weeks that were pooled. Notes on the study in general: Across the whole spike, CD4 TCRs peaked at regions 160-218 and 743-854. Within unmutated variant regions lay the reported targets of nearly half of spike-specific TCRs.

Remarks on this clone: Its antigen is as yet unknown.

Germline lookup yields CDR1 LGHDT and CDR2 YNNKEL (reference sequence). Trimming stripped 0 bases from V and 2 bases from J, with 14 bases between. This CDR3 is 17 amino acids long. TCRdb's table, derived via immunoSEQ multiplex PCR, lists solely in-frame clones and lacks some. The data show over 85,000 clones, under 95% seen once. The clonotype was recovered from an adult in good health. The sequences come from peripheral blood, collected on day 0 of AZD1222 vaccination. The chain employs TRBV3-1 (or the pseudogene TRBV3-2) and TRBJ1-3; possible D gene TRBD1, 6 bases. The CDR3 protein is CASSQDPGGAPGNTIYF. Written as DNA, the CDR3 is TGTGCCAGCAGCCAAGATCCGGGGGGGGCCCCTGGAAACACCATATATTTT.